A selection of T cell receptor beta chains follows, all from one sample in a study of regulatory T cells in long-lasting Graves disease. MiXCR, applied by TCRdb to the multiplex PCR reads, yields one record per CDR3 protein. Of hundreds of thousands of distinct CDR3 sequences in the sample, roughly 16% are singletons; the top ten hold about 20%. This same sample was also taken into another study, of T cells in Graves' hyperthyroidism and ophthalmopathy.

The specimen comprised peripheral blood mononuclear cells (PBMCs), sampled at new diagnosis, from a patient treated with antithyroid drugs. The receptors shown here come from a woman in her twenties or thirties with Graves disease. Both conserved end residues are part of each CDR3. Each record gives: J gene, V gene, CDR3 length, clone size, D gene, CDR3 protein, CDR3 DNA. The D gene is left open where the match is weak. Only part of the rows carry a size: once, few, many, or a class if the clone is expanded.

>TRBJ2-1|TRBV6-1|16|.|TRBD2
CASSKGRSGTTYEQFF
TGTGCCAGCAGCAAAGGGCGATCCGGGACTACTTATGAGCAGTTCTTC
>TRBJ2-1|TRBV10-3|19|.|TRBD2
CAISESGTSGKSSYNEQFF
TGTGCCATCAGTGAGTCAGGGACTAGCGGCAAAAGCTCCTACAATGAGCAGTTCTTC
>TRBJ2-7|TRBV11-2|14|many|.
CASSLSAAAYEQYF
TGTGCCAGCAGCTTATCAGCTGCGGCCTACGAGCAGTACTTC
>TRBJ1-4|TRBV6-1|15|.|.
CASSPAGGTNEKLFF
TGTGCCAGCAGCCCTGCCGGGGGGACTAATGAAAAACTGTTTTTT
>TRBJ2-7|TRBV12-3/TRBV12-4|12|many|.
CASSLYSYEQYF
TGTGCCAGCAGTCTTTACTCCTACGAGCAGTACTTC
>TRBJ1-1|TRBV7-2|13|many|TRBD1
CASSLDRGSEAFF
TGTGCCAGCAGCTTAGACAGGGGTTCTGAAGCTTTCTTT
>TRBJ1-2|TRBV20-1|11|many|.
CSGVEVNGYTF
TGCAGTGGAGTGGAAGTGAATGGCTACACCTTC
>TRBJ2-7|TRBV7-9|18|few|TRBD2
CASSLNKLGRADSYEQYF
TGTGCCAGCAGCTTAAATAAGCTGGGGAGGGCAGACTCCTACGAGCAGTACTTC
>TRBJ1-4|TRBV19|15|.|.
CASTPAPATNEKLFF
TGTGCCAGTACCCCAGCGCCCGCAACTAATGAAAAACTGTTTTTT
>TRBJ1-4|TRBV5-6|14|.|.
CASSGRGWNEKLFF
TGTGCCAGCAGCGGGAGGGGCTGGAATGAAAAACTGTTTTTT
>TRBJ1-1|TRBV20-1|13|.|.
CSASPGARREAFF
TGCAGTGCTAGTCCAGGGGCTCGCCGTGAAGCTTTCTTT
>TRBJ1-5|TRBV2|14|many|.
CASSAAWGFQPQHF
TGTGCCAGCAGTGCAGCTTGGGGCTTTCAGCCCCAGCATTTT
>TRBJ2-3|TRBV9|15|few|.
CASSGAGLVADTQYF
TGTGCCAGCAGCGGCGCTGGTCTAGTAGCAGATACGCAGTATTTT
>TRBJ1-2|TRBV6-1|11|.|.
CASRGQNGCTF
TGTGCCAGCCGCGGGCAGAATGGCTGCACCTTC
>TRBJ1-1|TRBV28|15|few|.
CASSLTSEGGSEAFF
TGTGCCAGCAGTTTAACCTCCGAGGGGGGTAGTGAAGCTTTCTTT
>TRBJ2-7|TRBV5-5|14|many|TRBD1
CASSIGQGSYEQYF
TGTGCCAGCAGCATCGGACAGGGGAGCTACGAGCAGTACTTC
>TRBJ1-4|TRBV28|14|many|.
CASSPTEENEKLFF
TGTGCCAGCAGTCCGACAGAGGAGAATGAAAAACTGTTTTTT
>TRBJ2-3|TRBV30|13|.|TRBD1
CAWSVRGQDTQYF
TGTGCCTGGAGTGTGAGGGGGCAAGATACGCAGTATTTT
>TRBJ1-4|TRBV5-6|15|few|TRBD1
CASSAWDSRNEKLFF
TGTGCCAGCAGCGCCTGGGACAGCCGAAATGAAAAACTGTTTTTT
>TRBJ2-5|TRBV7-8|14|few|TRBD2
CASSQGGREATQYF
TGTGCCAGCAGCCAAGGGGGGCGGGAGGCGACCCAGTACTTC
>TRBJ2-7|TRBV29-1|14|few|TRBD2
CSVSGRAGVNEQYF
TGCAGCGTGTCTGGGCGCGCGGGGGTCAACGAGCAGTACTTC
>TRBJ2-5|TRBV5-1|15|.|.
CASSSTRGPQETQYF
TGCGCCAGCAGCTCAACTCGGGGGCCTCAAGAGACCCAGTACTTC
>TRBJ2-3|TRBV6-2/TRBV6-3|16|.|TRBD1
CASSSQGASGGDTQYF
TGTGCCAGCAGTTCACAGGGGGCTAGCGGCGGAGATACGCAGTATTTT
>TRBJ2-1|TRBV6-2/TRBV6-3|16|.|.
CASRASRDSHPRKQFF
TGTGCCAGCAGGGCCAGCCGGGACTCACATCCCCGTAAGCAGTTCTTC
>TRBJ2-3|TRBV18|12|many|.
CASSPQADTQYF
TGTGCCAGCTCACCTCAAGCAGATACGCAGTATTTT
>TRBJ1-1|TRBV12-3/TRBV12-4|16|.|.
CASSSLGAQGNTEAFF
TGTGCCAGCAGTTCCCTGGGGGCGCAGGGGAACACTGAAGCTTTCTTT
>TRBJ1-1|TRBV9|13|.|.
CASSRVARSEAFF
TGTGCCAGCAGCAGGGTCGCTCGGTCTGAAGCTTTCTTT
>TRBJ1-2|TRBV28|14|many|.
CASSLFGFLDGYTF
TGTGCCAGCAGTTTGTTTGGGTTCTTGGATGGCTACACCTTC
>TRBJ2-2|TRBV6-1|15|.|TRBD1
CASRREGGEGGELFF
TGTGCCAGCAGGAGGGAAGGGGGCGAGGGCGGGGAGCTGTTTTTT
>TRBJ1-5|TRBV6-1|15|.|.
CASSPGGGRNQPQHF
TGTGCCAGCAGCCCCGGTGGGGGTAGGAATCAGCCCCAGCATTTT
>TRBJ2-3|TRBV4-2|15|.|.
CASSPMSSGTDTQYF
TGTGCCAGCAGTCCAATGTCTAGCGGCACAGATACGCAGTATTTT
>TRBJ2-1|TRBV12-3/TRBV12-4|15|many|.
CASSPGPPESEEQFF
TGTGCCAGCAGCCCGGGACCGCCGGAGTCCGAGGAGCAGTTCTTC
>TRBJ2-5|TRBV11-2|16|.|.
CASSLAFGVGLETQYF
TGTGCCAGCAGCTTAGCGTTTGGGGTAGGGCTGGAGACCCAGTACTTC
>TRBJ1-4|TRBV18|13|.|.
CASSPMINEKLFF
TGTGCCAGCTCACCTATGATTAATGAAAAACTGTTTTTT
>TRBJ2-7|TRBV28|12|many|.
CASNAREAEQYF
TGTGCCAGCAACGCTCGAGAGGCCGAGCAGTACTTC
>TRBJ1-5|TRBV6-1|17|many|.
CASSESPLTQSNQPQHF
TGTGCCAGCAGTGAAAGTCCCCTAACACAAAGCAATCAGCCCCAGCATTTT
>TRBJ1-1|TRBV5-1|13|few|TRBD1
CASSAGQGAEAFF
TGCGCCAGCAGCGCGGGACAGGGTGCTGAAGCTTTCTTT
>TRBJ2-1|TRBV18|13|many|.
CASSRTEYNEQFF
TGTGCCAGCTCACGGACGGAGTACAATGAGCAGTTCTTC
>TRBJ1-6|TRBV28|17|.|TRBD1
CASRQHRTGGGNSPLHF
TGTGCCAGCCGACAACACCGAACAGGGGGCGGGAATTCACCCCTCCACTTT
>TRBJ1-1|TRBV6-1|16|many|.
CASSSGHLGGIAEAFF
TGTGCCAGCAGCTCGGGACATCTCGGGGGTATTGCTGAAGCTTTCTTT
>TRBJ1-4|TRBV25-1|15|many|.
CASSERTATNEKLFF
TGTGCCAGCAGTGAGAGGACAGCAACTAATGAAAAACTGTTTTTT
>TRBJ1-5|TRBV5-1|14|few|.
CASRPGEVGGPQHF
TGCGCCAGCAGACCGGGGGAGGTCGGAGGGCCCCAGCATTTT
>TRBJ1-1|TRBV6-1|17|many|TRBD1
CASITGQGGFVNTEAFF
TGTGCCAGCATTACAGGACAGGGAGGGTTCGTGAACACTGAAGCTTTCTTT
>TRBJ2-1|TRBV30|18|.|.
CAWSSGKAQGRSYNEQFF
TGTGCCTGGAGTAGCGGTAAAGCCCAAGGAAGGTCCTACAATGAGCAGTTCTTC
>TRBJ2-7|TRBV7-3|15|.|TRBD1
CASSLTLGTGSEQYF
TGTGCCAGCAGCTTAACCCTCGGGACAGGGTCCGAGCAGTACTTC